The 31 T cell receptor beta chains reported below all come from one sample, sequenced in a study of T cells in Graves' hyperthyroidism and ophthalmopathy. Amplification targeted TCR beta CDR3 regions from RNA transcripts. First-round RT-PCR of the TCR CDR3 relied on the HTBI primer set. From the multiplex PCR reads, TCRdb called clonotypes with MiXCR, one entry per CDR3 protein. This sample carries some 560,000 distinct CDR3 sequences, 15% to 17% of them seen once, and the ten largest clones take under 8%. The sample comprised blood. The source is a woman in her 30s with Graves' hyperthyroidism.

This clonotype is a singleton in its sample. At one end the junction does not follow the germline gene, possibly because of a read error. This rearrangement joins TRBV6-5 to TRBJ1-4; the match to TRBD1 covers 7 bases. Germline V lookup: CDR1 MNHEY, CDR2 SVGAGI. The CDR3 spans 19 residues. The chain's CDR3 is CASSYAKTDRVRTREKRFF. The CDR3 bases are TGTGCCAGCAGTTACGCGAAAACTGACAGGGTTCGAACCCGTGAAAAACGGTTTTTT.

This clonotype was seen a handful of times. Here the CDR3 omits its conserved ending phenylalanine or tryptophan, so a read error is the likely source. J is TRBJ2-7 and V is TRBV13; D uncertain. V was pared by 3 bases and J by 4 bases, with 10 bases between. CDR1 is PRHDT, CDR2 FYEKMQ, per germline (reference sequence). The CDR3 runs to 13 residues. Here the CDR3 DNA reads TGTGCCAGCAGCTTTGGATATACATACGAGCAGTACCTC. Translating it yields CASSFGYTYEQYL.

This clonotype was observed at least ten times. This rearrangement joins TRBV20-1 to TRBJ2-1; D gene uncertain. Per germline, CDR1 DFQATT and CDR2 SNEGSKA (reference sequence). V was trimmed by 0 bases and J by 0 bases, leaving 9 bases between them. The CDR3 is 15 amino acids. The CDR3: CSARDAPGSYNEQFF. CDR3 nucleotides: TGCAGTGCTAGAGATGCCCCAGGCTCCTACAATGAGCAGTTCTTC.

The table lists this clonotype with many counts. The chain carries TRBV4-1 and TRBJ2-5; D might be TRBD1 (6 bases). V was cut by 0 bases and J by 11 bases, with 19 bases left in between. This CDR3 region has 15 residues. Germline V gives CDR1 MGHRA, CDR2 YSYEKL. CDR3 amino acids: CASSQDEGYRATQYF. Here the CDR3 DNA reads TGCGCCAGCAGCCAAGATGAAGGGTACAGGGCGACTCAGTACTTC.

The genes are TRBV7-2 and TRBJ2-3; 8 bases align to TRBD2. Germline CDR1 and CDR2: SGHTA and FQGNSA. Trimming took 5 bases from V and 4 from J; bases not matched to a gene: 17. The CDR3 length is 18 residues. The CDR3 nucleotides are TGTGCCAGCAGCCAAGATTGGGGGCGGGAGGCGAGGGCAGATACGCAGTATTTT. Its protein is CASSQDWGREARADTQYF. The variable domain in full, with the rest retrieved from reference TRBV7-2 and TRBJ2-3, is GAGVSQSPSNKVTEKGKDVELRCDPISGHTALYWYRQSLGQGLEFLIYFQGNSAPDKSGLPSDRFSAERTGGSVSTLTIQRTQQEDSAVYLCASSQDWGREARADTQYFGPGTRLTVL.

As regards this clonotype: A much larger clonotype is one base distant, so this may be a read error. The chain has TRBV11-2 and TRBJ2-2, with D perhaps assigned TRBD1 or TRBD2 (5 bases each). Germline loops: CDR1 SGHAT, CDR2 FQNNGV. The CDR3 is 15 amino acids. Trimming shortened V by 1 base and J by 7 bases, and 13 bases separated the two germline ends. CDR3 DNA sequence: TGTGCCAGCAGCTTAGCCGTGGGGGTGAGCGGGGAGCTGTTTTTT. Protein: CASSLAVGVSGELFF.

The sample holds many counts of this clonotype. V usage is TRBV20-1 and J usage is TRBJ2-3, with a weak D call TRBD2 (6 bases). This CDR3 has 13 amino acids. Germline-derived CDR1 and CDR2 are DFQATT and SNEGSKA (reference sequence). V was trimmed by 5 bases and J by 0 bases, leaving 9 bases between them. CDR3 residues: CSAWSGSTDTQYF. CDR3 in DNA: TGCAGTGCTTGGAGCGGGAGCACAGATACGCAGTATTTT.

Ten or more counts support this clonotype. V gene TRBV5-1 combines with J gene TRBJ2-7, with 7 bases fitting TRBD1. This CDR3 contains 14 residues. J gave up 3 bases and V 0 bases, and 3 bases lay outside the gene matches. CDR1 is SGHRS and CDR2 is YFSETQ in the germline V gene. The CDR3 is CASSLVRGNYEQYF. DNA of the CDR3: TGCGCCAGCAGCTTGGTCAGGGGGAACTACGAGCAGTACTTC.

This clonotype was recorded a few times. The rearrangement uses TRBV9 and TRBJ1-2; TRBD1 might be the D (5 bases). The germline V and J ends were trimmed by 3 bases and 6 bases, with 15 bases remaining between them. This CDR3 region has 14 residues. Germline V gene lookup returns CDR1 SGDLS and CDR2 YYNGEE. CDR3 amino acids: CASSGARGEDGYTF. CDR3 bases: TGTGCCAGCAGCGGTGCCCGGGGGGAAGATGGCTACACCTTC.

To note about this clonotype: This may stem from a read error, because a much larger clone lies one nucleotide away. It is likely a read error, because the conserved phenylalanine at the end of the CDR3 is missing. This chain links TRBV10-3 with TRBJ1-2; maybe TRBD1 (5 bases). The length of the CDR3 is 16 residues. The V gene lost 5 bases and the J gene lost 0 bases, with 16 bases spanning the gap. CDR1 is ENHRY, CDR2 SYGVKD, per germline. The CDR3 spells CAISTGAQRSNYGYTS. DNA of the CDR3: TGTGCCATCAGTACTGGGGCGCAGCGGTCTAACTATGGCTACACCTCC.

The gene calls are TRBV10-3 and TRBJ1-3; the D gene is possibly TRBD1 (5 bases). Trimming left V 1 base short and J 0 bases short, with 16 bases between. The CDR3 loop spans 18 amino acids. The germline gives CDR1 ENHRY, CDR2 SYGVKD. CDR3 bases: TGTGCCATCAGTGAGTTAGAGGGGCAGATTGACTCTGGAAACACCATATATTTT. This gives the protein CAISELEGQIDSGNTIYF.

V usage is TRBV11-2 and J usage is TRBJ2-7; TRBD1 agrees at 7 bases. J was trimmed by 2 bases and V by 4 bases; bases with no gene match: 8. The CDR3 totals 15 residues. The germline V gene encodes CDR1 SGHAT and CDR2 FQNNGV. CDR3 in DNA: TGTGCCAGCAGCTATTCGACAGGGCCAACCTACGAGCAGTACTTC. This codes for CASSYSTGPTYEQYF. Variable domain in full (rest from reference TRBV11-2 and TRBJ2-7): EAGVAQSPRYKIIEKRQSVAFWCNPISGHATLYWYQQILGQGPKLLIQFQNNGVVDDSQLPKDRFSAERLKGVDSTLKIQPAKLEDSAVYLCASSYSTGPTYEQYFGPGTRLTVT.

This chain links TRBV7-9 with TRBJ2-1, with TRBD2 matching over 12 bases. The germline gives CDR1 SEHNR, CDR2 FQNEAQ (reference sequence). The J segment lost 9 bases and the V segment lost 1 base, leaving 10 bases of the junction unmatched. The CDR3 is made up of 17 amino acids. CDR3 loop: CASSLGWTSGDISEQFF. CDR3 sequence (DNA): TGTGCCAGCAGCTTAGGGTGGACTAGCGGGGATATAAGTGAGCAGTTCTTC.

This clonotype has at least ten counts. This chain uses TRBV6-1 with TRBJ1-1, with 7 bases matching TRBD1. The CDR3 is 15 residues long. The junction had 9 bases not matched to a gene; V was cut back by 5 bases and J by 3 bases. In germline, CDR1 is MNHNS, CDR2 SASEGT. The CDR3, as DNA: TGTGCCAGCAGTTCAGACAGGGAGGGGGACACTGAAGCTTTCTTT. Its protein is CASSSDREGDTEAFF.

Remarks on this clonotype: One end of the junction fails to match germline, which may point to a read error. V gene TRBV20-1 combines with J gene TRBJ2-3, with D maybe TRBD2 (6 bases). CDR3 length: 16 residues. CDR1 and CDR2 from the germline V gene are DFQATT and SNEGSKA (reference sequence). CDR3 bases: TGCAGTGCAGAGCCTGCCAGCGGGTTTACTTCAGACACGCAGTATTTT. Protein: CSAEPASGFTSDTQYF.

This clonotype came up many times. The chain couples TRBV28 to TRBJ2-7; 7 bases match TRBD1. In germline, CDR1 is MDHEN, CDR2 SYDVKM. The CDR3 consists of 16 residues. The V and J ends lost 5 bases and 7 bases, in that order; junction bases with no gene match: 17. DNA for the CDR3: TGTGCCAGCAGTGGCGCTCCTCGGGACAGCTGGGGGGAGCAGTACTTC. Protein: CASSGAPRDSWGEQYF.

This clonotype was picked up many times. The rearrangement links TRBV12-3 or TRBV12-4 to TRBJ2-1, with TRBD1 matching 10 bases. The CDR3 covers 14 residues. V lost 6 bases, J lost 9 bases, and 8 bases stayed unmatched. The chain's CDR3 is CASSPGTGEFEQFF. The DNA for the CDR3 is TGTGCCAGCAGCCCCGGGACAGGGGAATTTGAGCAGTTCTTC.

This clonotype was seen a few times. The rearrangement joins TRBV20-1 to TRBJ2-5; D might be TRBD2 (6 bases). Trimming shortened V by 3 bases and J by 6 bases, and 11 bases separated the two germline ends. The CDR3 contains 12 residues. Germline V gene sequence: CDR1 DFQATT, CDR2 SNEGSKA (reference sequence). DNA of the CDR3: TGCAGTGCTAGCGGGAGTGGAAAGACCCAGTACTTC. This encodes CSASGSGKTQYF.

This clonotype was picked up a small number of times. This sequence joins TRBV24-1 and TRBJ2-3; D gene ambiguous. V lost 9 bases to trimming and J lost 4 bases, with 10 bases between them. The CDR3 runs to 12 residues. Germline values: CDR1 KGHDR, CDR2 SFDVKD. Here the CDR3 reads CATGGEADTQYF. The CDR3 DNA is TGTGCCACCGGCGGCGAGGCAGATACGCAGTATTTT.

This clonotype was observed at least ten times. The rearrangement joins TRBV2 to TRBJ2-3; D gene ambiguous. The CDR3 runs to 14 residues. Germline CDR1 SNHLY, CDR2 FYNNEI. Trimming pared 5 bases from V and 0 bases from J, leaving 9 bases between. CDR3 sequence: CASSIILSTDTQYF. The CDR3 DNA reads TGTGCCAGCAGTATAATACTTAGCACAGATACGCAGTATTTT.

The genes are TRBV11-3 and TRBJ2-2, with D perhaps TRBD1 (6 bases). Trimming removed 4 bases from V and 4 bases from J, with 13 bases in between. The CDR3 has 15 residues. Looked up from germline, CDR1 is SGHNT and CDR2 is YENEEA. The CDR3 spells CASSSSTGSTGELFF. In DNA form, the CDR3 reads TGTGCCAGCAGCTCCTCGACAGGAAGCACCGGGGAGCTGTTTTTT.

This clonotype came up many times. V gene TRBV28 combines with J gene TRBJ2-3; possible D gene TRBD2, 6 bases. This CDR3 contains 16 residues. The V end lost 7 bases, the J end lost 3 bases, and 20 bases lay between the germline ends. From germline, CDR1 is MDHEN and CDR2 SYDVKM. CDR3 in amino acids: CASTARLIGGTDTQYF. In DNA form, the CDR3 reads TGTGCCAGCACCGCAAGGCTCATTGGGGGGACAGATACGCAGTATTTT. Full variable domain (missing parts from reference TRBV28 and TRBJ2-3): DVKVTQSSRYLVKRTGEKVFLECVQDMDHENMFWYRQDPGLGLRLIYFSYDVKMKEKGDIPEGYSVSREKKERFSLILESASTNQTSMYLCASTARLIGGTDTQYFGPGTRLTVL.

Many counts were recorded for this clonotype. CDR3 sequence reads: CASSQDSRGGYGYTF. The CDR3 region has the DNA TGTGCCAGCAGCCAAGACTCAAGGGGCGGCTATGGCTACACCTTC. V gene TRBV4-2 combines with J gene TRBJ1-2, with D possibly matching TRBD1 (5 bases). Trimming removed 0 bases at V and 4 bases at J, with 12 bases between. Germline assignment: CDR1 LGHNA and CDR2 YNFKEQ. The CDR3 contains 15 residues.

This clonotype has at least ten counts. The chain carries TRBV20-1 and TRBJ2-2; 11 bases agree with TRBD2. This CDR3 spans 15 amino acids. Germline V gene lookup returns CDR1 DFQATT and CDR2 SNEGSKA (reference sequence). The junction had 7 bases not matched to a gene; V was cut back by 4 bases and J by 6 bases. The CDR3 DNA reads TGCAGTGCTAAAGGACTAGCGGGTCTGGCCGGGGAGCTGTTTTTT. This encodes CSAKGLAGLAGELFF.

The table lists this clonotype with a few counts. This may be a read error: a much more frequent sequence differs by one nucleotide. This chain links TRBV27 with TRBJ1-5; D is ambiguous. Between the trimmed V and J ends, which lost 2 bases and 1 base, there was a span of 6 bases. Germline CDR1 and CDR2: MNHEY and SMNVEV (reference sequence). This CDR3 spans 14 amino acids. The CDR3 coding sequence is TGTGCCAGCAGTTTAAGGGAAAGCAATCAGCCCCAGCATTTT. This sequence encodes CASSLRESNQPQHF.

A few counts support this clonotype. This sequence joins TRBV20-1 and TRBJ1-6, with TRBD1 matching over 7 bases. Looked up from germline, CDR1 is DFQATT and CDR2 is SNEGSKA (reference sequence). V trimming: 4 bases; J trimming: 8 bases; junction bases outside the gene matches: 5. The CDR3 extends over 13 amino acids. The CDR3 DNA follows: TGCAGTGCTAACAGGGGAGTTTATTCACCCCTCCACTTT. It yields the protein CSANRGVYSPLHF.

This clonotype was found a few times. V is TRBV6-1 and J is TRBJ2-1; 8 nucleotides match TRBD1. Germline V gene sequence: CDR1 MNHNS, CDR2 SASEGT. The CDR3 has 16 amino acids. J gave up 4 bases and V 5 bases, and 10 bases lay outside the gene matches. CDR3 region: CASSQHRDRLYNEQFF. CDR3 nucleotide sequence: TGTGCCAGCAGTCAACACCGGGACAGGTTATACAATGAGCAGTTCTTC.

CDR3 sequence (DNA): TGTGCCAGTAGTATTGATGGCGGGGCATGGCAGCCCCAGCATTTT. As protein: CASSIDGGAWQPQHF. J is TRBJ1-5 and V is TRBV19; weak D call: TRBD1 (5 bases). Germline CDR1 reads LNHDA; CDR2 reads SQIVND (reference sequence). The CDR3 totals 15 residues. Trimming stripped 3 bases from V and 7 bases from J, with 16 bases between.

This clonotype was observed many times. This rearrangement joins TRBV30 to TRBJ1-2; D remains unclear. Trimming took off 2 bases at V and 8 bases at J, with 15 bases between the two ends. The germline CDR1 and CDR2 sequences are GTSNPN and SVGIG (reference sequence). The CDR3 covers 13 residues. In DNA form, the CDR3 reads TGTGCCTGGAGTCCTAACGGGGATTTGGGCTACACCTTC. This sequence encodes CAWSPNGDLGYTF. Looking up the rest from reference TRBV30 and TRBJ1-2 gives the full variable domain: SQTIHQWPATLVQPVGSPLSLECTVEGTSNPNLYWYRQAAGRGLQLLFYSVGIGQISSEVPQNLSASRPQDRQFILSSKKLLLSDSGFYLCAWSPNGDLGYTFGSGTRLTVV.

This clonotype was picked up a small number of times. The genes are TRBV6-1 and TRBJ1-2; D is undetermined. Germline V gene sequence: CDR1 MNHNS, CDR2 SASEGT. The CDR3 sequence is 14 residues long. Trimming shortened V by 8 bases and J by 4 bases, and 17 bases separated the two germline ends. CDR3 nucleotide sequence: TGTGCCAGCTCCCTGGGCAGGTTGGTCTATGGCTACACCTTC. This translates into CASSLGRLVYGYTF.

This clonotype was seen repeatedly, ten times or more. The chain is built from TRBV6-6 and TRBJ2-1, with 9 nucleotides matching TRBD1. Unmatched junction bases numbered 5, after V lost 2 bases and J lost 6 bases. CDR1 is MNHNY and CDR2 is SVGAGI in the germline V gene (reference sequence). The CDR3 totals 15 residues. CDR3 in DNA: TGTGCCAGCAGTTACGGACAGGGGAGCTTCAATGAGCAGTTCTTC. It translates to CASSYGQGSFNEQFF.